This TCR beta chain emerged from a study of cytomegalovirus exposure and HLA in healthy donors. Study details: Of all 400 or so donors who were genotyped, 75% to 90% belonged to the Caucasian-associated ancestry cluster. General observations from the study: With high specificity and sensitivity, the classifier reportedly diagnosed cytomegalovirus status. Later analysis associated a missense DCLRE1C variant with TCR beta V- and J-gene trimming.

About this clone: Its antigen is unknown. The same CDR3 can be traced to other DNA sequences in this sample.

The CDR3 consists of 15 residues. The junction had 0 bases not matched to a gene; V was cut back by 2 bases and J by 0 bases. Germline V gene data show CDR1 as SGHNT and CDR2 as YYREEE (reference sequence). This PCR relied on a set of 60 Vbeta primers and 13 Jbeta primers. Only in-frame clones appear in the TCRdb table, and some are missing; sequencing was by immunoSEQ multiplex PCR. The sample has roughly 160,000 clones, 85% seen once. Sequencing was performed on PBMCs. The sequence was collected from a man aged 30 to 39 in good health and CMV-seropositive. The rearrangement uses TRBV5-4 and TRBJ2-1; 9 bases align to TRBD2. The CDR3 DNA reads as TGTGCCAGCAGCTTTAGCGGGAGCTCCTACAATGAGCAGTTCTTC. As protein: CASSFSGSSYNEQFF.